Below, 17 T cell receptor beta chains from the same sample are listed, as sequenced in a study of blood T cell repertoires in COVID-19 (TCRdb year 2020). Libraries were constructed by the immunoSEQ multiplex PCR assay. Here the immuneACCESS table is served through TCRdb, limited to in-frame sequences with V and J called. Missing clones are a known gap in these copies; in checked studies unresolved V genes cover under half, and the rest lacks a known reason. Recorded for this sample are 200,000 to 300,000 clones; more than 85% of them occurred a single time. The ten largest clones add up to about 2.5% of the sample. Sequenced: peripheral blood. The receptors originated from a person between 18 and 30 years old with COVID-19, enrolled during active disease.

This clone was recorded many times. CDR3 region: CASSPDRGLLKATDTQYF. Written as DNA, the CDR3 is TGTGCCAGCAGCCCTGACAGGGGGCTGTTGAAAGCCACAGATACGCAGTATTTT. The rearrangement joins TRBV7-8 to TRBJ2-3, with 10 positions matching TRBD1. There are 18 residues in the CDR3. The ends lost 5 bases at V and 2 bases at J; junction bases unmatched: 13. Germline CDR1 reads SGHVS; CDR2 reads FQNEAQ.

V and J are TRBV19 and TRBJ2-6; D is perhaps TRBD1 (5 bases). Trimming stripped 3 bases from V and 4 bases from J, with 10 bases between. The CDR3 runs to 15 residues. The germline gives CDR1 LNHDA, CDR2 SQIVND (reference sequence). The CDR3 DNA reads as TGTGCCAGTAGTATCGCGACAGCAGGGGCCAACGTCCTGACTTTC. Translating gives CASSIATAGANVLTF.

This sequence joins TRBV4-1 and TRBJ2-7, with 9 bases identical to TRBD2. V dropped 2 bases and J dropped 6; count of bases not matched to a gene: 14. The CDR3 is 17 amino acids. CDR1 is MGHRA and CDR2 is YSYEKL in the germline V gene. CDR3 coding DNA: TGCGCCAGCAGCCAAAGGGCGGGTAGCGGGAGCACCGGCGAGCAGTACTTC. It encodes CASSQRAGSGSTGEQYF.

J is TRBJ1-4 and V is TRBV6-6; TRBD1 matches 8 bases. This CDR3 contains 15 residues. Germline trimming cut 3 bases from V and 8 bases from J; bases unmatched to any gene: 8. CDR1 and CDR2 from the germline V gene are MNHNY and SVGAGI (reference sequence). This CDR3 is CASSYYGQGGEKLFF. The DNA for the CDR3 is TGTGCCAGCAGTTATTACGGACAGGGCGGGGAAAAACTGTTTTTT.

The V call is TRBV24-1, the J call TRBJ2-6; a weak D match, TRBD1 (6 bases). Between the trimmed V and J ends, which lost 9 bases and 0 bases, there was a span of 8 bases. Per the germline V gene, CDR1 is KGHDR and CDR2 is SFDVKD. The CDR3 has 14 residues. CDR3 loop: CATEQGSGANVLTF. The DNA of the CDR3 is TGTGCCACCGAACAGGGCTCTGGGGCCAACGTCCTGACTTTC.

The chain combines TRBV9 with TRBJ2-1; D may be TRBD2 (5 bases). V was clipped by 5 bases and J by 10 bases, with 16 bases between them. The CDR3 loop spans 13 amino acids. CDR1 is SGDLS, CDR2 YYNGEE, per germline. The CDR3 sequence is CASSHPGSPEQFF. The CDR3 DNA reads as TGTGCCAGCAGTCATCCGGGGTCTCCGGAGCAGTTCTTC.

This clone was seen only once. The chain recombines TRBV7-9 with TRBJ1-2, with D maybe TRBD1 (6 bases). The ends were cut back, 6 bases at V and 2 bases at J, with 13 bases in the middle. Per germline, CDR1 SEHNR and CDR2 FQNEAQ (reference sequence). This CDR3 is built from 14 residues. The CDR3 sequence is CASRHAQGNYGYTF. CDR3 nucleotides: TGTGCCAGCAGACACGCACAGGGAAACTATGGCTACACCTTC.

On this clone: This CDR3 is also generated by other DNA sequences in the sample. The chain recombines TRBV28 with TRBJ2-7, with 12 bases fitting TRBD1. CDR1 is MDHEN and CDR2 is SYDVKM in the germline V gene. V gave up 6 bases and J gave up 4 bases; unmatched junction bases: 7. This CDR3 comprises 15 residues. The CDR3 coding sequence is TGTGCCAGCAGAAGCCGGGACAGGGGGCTGTACGAGCAGTACTTC. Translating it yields CASRSRDRGLYEQYF.

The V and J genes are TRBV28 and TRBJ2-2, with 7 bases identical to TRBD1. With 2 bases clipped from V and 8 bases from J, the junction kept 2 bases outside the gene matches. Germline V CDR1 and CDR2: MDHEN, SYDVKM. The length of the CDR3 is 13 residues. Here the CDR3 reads CASSLTGVGELFF. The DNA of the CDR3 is TGTGCCAGCAGTTTAACAGGGGTGGGGGAGCTGTTTTTT.

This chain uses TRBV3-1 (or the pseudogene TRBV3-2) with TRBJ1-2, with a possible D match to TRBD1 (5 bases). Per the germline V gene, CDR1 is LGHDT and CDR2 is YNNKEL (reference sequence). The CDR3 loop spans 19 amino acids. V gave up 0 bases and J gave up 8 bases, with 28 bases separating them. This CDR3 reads CASSQDRGRAPIEALGYTF. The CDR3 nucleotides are TGTGCCAGCAGCCAAGATCGCGGCAGGGCCCCTATTGAGGCCCTCGGCTACACCTTC.

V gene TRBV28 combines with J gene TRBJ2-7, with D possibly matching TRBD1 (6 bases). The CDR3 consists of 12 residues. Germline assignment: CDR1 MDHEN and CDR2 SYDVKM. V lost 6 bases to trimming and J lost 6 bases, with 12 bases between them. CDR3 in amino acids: CASRGTGLEQYF. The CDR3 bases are TGTGCCAGCAGGGGTACAGGGCTCGAGCAGTACTTC.

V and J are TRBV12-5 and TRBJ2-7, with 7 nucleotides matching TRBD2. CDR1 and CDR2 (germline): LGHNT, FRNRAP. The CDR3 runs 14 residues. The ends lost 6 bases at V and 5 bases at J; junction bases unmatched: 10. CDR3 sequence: CASGRSGLVHEQYF. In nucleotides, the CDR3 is TGTGCTAGTGGCCGTTCAGGACTAGTGCACGAGCAGTACTTC.

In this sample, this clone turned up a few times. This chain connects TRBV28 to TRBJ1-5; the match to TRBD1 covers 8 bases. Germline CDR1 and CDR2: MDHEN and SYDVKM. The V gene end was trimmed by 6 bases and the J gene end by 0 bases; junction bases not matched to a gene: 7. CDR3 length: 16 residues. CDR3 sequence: CASRTSGGLSNQPQHF. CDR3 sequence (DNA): TGTGCCAGCAGGACGTCAGGGGGCCTTAGCAATCAGCCCCAGCATTTT.

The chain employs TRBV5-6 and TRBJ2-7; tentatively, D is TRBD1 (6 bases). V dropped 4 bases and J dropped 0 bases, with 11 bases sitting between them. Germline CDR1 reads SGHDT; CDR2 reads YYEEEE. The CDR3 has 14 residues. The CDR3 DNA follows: TGTGCCAGCAGCCCGGGACACAACTCCTACGAGCAGTACTTC. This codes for CASSPGHNSYEQYF.

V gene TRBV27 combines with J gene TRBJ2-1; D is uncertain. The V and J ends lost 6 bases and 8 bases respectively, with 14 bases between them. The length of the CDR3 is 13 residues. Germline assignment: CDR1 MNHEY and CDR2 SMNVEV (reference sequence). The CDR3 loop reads CASSLGRSYEQFF. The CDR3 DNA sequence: TGTGCCAGCAGCCTGGGCCGAAGTTATGAGCAGTTCTTC.

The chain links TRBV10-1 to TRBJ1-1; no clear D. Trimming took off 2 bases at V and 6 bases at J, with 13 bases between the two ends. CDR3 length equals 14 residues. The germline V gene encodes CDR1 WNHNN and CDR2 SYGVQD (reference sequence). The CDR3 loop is CASSENPGVAEAFF. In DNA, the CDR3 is TGCGCCAGCAGTGAGAACCCCGGGGTCGCTGAAGCTTTCTTT.

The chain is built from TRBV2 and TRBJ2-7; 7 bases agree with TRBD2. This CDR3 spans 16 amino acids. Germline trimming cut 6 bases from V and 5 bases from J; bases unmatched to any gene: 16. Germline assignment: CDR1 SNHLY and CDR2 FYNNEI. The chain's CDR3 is CASSGRPSGGGNEQYF. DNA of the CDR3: TGTGCCAGCAGCGGACGGCCTAGCGGAGGAGGAAACGAGCAGTACTTC.